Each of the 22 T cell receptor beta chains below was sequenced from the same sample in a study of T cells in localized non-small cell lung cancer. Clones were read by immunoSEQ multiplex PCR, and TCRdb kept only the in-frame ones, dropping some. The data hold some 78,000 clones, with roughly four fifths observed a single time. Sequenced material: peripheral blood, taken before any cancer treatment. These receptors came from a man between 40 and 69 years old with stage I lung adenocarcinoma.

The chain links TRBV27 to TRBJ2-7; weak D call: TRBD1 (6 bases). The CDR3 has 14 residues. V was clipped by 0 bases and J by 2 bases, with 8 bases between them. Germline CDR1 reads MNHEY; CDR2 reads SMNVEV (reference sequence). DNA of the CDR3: TGTGCCAGCAGTTTATCCCCAGGGGCCTACGAGCAGTACTTC. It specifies CASSLSPGAYEQYF.

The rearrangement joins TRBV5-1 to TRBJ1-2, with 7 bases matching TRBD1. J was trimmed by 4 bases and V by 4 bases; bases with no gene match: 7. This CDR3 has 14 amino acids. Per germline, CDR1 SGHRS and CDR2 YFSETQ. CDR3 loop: CASSPGQEVYGYTF. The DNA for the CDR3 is TGCGCCAGCAGCCCTGGACAGGAAGTCTATGGCTACACCTTC.

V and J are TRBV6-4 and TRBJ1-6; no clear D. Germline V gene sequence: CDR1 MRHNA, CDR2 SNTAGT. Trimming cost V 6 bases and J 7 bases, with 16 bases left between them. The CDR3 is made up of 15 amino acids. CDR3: CASSPWEGPNSPLHF. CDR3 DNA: TGTGCCAGCAGCCCTTGGGAGGGCCCCAATTCACCCCTCCACTTT.

CDR3 amino acids: CASSPLAGTTDTQYF. CDR3 coding DNA: TGCGCCAGCAGCCCACTAGCGGGGACGACAGATACGCAGTATTTT. The genes are TRBV4-1 and TRBJ2-3, with 10 bases matching TRBD2. This CDR3 contains 15 residues. The germline CDR1 and CDR2 sequences are MGHRA and YSYEKL. Losses at the gene ends were 4 bases for V and 3 bases for J; bases not matched to a gene: 4.

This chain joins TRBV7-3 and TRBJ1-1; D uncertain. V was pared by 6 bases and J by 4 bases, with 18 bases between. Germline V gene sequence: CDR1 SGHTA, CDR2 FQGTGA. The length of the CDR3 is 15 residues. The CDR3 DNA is TGTGCCAGCAGACCAGCGTCGTTGTCGGGCACTGAAGCTTTCTTT. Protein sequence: CASRPASLSGTEAFF. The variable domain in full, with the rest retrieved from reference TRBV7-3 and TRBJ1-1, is GAGVSQTPSNKVTEKGKYVELRCDPISGHTALYWYRQSLGQGPEFLIYFQGTGAADDSGLPNDRFFAVRPEGSVSTLKIQRTERGDSAVYLCASRPASLSGTEAFFGQGTRLTVV.

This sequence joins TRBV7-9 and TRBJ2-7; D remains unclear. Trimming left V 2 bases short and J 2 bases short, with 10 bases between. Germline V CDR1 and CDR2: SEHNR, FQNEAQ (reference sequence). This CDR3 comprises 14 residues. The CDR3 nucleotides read TGTGCCAGCAGCTTATCAAGCGACCCCTACGAGCAGTACTTC. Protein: CASSLSSDPYEQYF.

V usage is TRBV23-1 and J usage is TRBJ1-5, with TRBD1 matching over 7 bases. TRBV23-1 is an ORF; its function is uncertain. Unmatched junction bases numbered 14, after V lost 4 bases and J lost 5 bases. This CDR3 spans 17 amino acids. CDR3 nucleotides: TGCGCCAGCAGTCCACCCCGACAGGGCAAGGAGGATCAGCCCCAGCATTTT. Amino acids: CASSPPRQGKEDQPQHF.

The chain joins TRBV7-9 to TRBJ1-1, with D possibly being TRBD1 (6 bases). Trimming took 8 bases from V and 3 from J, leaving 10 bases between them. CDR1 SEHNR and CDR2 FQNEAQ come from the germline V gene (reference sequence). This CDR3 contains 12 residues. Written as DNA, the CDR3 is TGTGCCAGCGTTAGGGGGGACACTGAAGCTTTCTTT. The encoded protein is CASVRGDTEAFF.

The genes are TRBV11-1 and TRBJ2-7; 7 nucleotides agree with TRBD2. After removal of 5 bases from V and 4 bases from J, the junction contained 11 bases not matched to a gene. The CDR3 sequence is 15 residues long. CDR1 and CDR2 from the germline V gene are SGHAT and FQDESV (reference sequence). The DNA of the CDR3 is TGTGCCAGCAGCCCCGTTAGGGAGCGGGGATACGAGCAGTACTTC. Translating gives CASSPVRERGYEQYF.

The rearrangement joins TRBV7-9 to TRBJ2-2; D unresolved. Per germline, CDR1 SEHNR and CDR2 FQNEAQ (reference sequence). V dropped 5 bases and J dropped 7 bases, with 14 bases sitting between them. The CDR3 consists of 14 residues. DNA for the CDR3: TGTGCCAGCAGCCGCAAGGGCAGCTACGGGGAGCTGTTTTTT. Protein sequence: CASSRKGSYGELFF.

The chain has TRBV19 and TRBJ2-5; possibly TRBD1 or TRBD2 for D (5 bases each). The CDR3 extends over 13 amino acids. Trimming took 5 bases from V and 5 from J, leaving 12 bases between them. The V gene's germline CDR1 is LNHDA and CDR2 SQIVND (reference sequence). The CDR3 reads CASSLRGGETQYF. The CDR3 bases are TGTGCCAGTAGTTTACGGGGCGGGGAGACCCAGTACTTC.

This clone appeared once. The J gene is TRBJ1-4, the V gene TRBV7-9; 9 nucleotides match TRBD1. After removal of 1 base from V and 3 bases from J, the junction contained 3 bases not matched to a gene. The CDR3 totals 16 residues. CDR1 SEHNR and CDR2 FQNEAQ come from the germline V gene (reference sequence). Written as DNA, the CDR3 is TGTGCCAGCAGCTTAGTACAGGGGGCGGCTAATGAAAAACTGTTTTTT. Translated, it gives CASSLVQGAANEKLFF.

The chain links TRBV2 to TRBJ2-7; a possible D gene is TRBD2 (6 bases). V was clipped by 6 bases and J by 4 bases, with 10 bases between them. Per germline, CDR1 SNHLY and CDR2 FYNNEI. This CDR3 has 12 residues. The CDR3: CASSSGLYEQYF. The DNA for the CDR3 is TGTGCCAGCAGCTCGGGACTTTACGAGCAGTACTTC.

The CDR3 region has the DNA TGTGCCAGTAGGGTCTCCTCTGGAAACACCATATATTTT. Amino acids: CASRVSSGNTIYF. The rearrangement links TRBV19 to TRBJ1-3; no clear D. Trimming took 6 bases from V and 0 from J, leaving 6 bases between them. Germline CDR1 LNHDA, CDR2 SQIVND (reference sequence). The CDR3 sequence is 13 residues long.

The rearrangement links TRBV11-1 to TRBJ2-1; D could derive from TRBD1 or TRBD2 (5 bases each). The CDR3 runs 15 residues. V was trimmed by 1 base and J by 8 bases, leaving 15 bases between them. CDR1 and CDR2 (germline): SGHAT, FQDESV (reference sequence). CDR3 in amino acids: CASSLDGGISDEQFF. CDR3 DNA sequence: TGTGCCAGCAGCTTAGATGGGGGTATCAGCGATGAGCAGTTCTTC.

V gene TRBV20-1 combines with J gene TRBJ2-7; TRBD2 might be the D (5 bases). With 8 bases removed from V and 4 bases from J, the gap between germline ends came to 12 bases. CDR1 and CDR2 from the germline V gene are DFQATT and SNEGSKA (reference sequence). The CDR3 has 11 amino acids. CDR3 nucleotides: TGCAGTACCGGGAAGTTTTACGAGCAGTACTTC. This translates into CSTGKFYEQYF.

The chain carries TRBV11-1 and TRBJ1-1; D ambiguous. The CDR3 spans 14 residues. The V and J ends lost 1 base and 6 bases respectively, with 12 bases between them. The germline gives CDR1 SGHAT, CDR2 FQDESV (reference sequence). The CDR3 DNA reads TGTGCCAGCAGCTTAGAGTCCAGGATTTCTGAAGCTTTCTTT. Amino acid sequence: CASSLESRISEAFF.

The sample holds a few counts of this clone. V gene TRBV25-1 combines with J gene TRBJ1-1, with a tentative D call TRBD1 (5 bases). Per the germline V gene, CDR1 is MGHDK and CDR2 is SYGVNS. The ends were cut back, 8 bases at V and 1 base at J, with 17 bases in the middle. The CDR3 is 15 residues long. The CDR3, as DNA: TGTGCCAGCGGGGGAGCGGGTAAATCGAACACTGAAGCTTTCTTT. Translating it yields CASGGAGKSNTEAFF.

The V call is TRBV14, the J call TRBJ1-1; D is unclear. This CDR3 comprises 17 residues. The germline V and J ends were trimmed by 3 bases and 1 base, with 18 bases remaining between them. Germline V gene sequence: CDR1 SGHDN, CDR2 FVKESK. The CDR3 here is CASSHPLGGAENTEAFF. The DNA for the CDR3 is TGTGCCAGCAGCCACCCCCTAGGAGGAGCTGAGAACACTGAAGCTTTCTTT.

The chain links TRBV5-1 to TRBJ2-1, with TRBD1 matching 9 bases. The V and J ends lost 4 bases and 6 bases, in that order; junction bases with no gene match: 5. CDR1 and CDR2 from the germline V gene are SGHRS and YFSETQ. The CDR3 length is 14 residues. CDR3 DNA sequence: TGCGCCAGCAGCACACAGGGGGCGAGCAATGAGCAGTTCTTC. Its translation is CASSTQGASNEQFF. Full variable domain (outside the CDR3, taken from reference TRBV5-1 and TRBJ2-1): KAGVTQTPRYLIKTRGQQVTLSCSPISGHRSVSWYQQTPGQGLQFLFEYFSETQRNKGNFPGRFSGRQFSNSRSEMNVSTLELGDSALYLCASSTQGASNEQFFGPGTRLTVL.

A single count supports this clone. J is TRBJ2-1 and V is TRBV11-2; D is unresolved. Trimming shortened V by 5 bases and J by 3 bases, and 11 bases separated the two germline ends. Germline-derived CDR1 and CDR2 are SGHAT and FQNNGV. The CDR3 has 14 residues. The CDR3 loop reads CASSARGNYNEQFF. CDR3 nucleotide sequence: TGTGCCAGCAGCGCTAGAGGTAACTACAATGAGCAGTTCTTC.

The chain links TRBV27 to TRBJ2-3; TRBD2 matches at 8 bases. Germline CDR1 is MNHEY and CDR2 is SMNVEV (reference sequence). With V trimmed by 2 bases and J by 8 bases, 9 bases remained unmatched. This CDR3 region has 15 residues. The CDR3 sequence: CASSLNGRGWGTQYF. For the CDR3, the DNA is TGTGCCAGCAGTTTAAACGGGAGGGGCTGGGGTACGCAGTATTTT.